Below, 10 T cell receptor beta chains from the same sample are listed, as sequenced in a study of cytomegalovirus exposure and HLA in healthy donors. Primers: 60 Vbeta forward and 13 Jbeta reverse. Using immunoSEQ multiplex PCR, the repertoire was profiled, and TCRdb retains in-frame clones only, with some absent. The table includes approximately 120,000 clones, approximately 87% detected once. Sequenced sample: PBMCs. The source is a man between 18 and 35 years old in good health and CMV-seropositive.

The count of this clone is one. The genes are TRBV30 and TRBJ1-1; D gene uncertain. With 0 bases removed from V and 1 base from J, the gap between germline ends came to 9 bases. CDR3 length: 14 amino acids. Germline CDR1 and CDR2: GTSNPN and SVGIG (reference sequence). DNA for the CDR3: TGTGCCTGGAGTGTACTTAATGGGAACACTGAAGCTTTCTTT. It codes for CAWSVLNGNTEAFF. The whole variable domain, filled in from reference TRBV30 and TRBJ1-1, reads SQTIHQWPATLVQPVGSPLSLECTVEGTSNPNLYWYRQAAGRGLQLLFYSVGIGQISSEVPQNLSASRPQDRQFILSSKKLLLSDSGFYLCAWSVLNGNTEAFFGQGTRLTVV.

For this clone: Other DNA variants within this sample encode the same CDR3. CDR3 nucleotides: TGTGCCAGCAGCGACAGCTTGGCCCCCCTCCACTTT. Its translation: CASSDSLAPLHF. The chain carries TRBV25-1 and TRBJ1-6, with a weak D call TRBD1 (5 bases). The CDR3 extends over 12 amino acids. Germline values: CDR1 MGHDK, CDR2 SYGVNS. V was pared by 6 bases and J by 13 bases, with 13 bases between.

CDR3 bases: TGTGCCAGCAGCCCCGGACAGGTTTTTTACGAGCAGTACTTC. Translating gives CASSPGQVFYEQYF. V gene TRBV14 combines with J gene TRBJ2-7; 7 bases are shared with TRBD1. Trimming removed 4 bases from V and 4 bases from J; junction bases left unmatched: 7. This CDR3 is built from 14 residues. CDR1 is SGHDN, CDR2 FVKESK, per germline.

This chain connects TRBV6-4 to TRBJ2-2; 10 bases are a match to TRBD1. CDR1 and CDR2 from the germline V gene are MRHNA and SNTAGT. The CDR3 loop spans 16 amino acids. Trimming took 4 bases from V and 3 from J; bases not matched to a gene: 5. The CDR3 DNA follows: TGTGCCAGCAGTGTCTCGGACAGGGGGGACACCGGGGAGCTGTTTTTT. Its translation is CASSVSDRGDTGELFF.

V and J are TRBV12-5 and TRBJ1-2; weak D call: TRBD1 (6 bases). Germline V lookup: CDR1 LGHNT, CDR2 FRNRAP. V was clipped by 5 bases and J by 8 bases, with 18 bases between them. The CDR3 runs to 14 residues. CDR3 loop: CASGGERGGLGYTF. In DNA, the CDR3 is TGTGCTAGTGGTGGGGAAAGGGGGGGGCTCGGCTACACCTTC.

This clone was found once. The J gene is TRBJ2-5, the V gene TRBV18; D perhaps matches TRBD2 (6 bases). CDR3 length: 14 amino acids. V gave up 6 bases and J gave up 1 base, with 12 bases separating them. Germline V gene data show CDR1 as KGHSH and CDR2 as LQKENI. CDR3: CASSPGASQETQYF. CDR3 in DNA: TGTGCCAGCTCCCCGGGAGCATCCCAAGAGACCCAGTACTTC. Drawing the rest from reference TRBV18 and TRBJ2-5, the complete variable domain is NAGVMQNPRHLVRRRGQEARLRCSPMKGHSHVYWYRQLPEEGLKFMVYLQKENIIDESGMPKERFSAEFPKEGPSILRIQQVVRGDSAAYFCASSPGASQETQYFGPGTRLLVL.

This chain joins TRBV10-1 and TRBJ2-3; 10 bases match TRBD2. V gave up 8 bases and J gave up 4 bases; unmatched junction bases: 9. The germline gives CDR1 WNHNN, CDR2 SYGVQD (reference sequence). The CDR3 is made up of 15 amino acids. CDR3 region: CASSLAGKSADTQYF. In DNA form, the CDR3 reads TGCGCCAGCTCACTAGCGGGGAAGAGCGCAGATACGCAGTATTTT.

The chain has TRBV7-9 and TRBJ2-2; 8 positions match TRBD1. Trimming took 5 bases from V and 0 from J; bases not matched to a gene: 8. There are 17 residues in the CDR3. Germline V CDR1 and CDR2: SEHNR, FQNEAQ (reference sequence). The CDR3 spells CASSLPGDRPNTGELFF. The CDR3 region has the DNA TGTGCCAGCAGCCTACCGGGGGACAGGCCGAACACCGGGGAGCTGTTTTTT.

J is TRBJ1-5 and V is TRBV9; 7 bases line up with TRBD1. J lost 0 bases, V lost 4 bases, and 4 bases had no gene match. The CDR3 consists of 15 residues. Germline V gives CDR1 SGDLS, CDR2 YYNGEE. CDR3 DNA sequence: TGTGCCAGCAGCCCGGGACAGTATAGCAATCAGCCCCAGCATTTT. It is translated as CASSPGQYSNQPQHF.

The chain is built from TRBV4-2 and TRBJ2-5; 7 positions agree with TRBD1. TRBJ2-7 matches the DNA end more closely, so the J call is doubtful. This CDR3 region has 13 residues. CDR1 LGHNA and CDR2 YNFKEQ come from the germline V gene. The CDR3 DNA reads TGTGCCAGCAGCCTACAGGGGTCCTACGAGCAGTACTTC. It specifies CASSLQGSYEQYF.